The entry below describes one TCR beta chain. Per the germline V gene, CDR1 is GTSNPN and CDR2 is SVGIG (reference sequence). Losses at the gene ends were 4 bases for V and 2 bases for J; bases not matched to a gene: 8. The CDR3 runs 14 residues. In the original processing: Amplifying reference gene primers gave estimates of nucleated cell counts. Libraries were prepared by immunoSEQ multiplex PCR; TCRdb keeps only in-frame clonotypes and omits some of them. The V and J calls and the clone size are those of that table, but D and trimming were determined from the DNA. In the table there are approximately 100,000 clones, less than 90% of which are singletons. This entry is derived from a study of blood T cell repertoires in COVID-19. Study-level information: COVID-19 samples, acute and convalescent, were from the United States, Italy and Spain. Nucleic acid was either cDNA or gDNA, and it came from T cells, B-cell-depleted T cells, or PBMCs.

This sequence was found in a woman aged 60-70 years with acute or convalescent COVID-19. The sample consisted of peripheral blood. The gene calls are TRBV30 and TRBJ2-7, with 7 bases that match TRBD2. In DNA, the CDR3 is TGTGCCTGGAAAGTGGGAGGGCCTACCTACGAGCAGTACTTC. This translates into CAWKVGGPTYEQYF.